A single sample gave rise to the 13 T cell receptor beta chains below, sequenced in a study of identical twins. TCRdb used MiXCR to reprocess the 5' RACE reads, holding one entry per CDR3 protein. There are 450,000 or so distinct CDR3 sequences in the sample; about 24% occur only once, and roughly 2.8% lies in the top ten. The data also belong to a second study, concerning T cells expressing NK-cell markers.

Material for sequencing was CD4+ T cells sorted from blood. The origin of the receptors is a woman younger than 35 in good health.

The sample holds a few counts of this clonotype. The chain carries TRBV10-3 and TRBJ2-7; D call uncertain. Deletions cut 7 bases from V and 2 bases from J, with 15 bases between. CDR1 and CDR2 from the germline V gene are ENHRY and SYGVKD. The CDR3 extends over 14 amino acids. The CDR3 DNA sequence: TGTGCCATCACAGAAGGGTCCAACGCCTACGAGCAGTACTTC. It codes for CAITEGSNAYEQYF.

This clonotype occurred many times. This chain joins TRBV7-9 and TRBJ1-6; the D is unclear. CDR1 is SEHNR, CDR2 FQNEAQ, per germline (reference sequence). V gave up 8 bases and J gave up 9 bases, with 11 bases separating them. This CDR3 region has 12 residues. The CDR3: CASRPLGSPLHF. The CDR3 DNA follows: TGTGCCAGCCGACCTTTGGGTTCACCCCTCCACTTT.

The CDR3 here is CASTAGSQGDTQYF. CDR3 DNA sequence: TGCGCCAGCACCGCCGGGAGTCAAGGAGATACGCAGTATTTT. The chain joins TRBV10-1 to TRBJ2-3; D might be TRBD2 (6 bases). Germline V gene sequence: CDR1 WNHNN, CDR2 SYGVQD (reference sequence). V lost 7 bases, J lost 5 bases, and 16 bases lay in between. The CDR3 is made up of 14 amino acids.

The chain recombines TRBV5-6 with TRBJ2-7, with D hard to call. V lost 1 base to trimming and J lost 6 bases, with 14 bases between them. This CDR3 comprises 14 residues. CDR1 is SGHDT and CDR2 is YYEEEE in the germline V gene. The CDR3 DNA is TGTGCCAGCAGCTTGCGGCGTGCGCTCTCCGAGCAGTACTTC. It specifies CASSLRRALSEQYF.

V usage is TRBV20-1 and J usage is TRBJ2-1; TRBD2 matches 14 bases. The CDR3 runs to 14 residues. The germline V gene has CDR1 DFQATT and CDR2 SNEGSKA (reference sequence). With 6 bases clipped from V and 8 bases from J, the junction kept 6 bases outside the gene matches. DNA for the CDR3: TGCAGTGCCCATGGGACTAGCGGGAGCTATGAGCAGTTCTTC. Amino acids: CSAHGTSGSYEQFF.

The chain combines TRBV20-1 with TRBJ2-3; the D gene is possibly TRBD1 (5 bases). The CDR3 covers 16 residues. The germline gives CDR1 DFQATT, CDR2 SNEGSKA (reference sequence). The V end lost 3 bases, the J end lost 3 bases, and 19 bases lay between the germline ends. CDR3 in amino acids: CSASPNTAPGTDTQYF. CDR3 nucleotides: TGCAGTGCTAGCCCTAATACCGCCCCAGGGACAGATACGCAGTATTTT.

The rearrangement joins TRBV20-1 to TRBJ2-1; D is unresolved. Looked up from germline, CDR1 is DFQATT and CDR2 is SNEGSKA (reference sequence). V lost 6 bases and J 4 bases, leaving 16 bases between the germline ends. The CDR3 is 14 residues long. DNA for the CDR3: TGCAGTGCGGCGATTCCCAGTTCTTACAATGAGCAGTTCTTC. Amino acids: CSAAIPSSYNEQFF.

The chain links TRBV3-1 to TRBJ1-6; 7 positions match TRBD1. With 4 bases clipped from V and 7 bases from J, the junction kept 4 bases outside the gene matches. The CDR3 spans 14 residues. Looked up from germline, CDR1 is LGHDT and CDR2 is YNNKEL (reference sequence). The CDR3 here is CASSRGTDNSPLHF. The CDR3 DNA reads TGTGCCAGCAGCCGTGGGACAGACAATTCACCCCTCCACTTT.

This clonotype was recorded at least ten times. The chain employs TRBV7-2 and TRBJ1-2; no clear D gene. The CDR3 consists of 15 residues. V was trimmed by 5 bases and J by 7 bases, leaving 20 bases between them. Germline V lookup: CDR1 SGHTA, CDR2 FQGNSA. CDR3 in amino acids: CASSPATSQFIGYTF. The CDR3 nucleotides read TGTGCCAGCAGCCCGGCAACTTCGCAGTTCATTGGCTACACCTTC.

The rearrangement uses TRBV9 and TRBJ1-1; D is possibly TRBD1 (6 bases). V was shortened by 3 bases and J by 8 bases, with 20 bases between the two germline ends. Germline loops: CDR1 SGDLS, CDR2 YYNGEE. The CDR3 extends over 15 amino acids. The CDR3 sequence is CASSAHAGGLDEAFF. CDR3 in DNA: TGTGCCAGCAGCGCCCATGCGGGGGGCTTAGACGAAGCTTTCTTT.

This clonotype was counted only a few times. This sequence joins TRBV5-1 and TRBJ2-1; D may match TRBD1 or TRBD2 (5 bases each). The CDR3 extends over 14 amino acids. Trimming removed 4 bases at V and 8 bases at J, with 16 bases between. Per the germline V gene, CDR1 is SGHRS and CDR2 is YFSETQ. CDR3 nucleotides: TGCGCCAGCAGCCCCCAAGAAGGGGACCATGAGCAGTTCTTC. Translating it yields CASSPQEGDHEQFF.

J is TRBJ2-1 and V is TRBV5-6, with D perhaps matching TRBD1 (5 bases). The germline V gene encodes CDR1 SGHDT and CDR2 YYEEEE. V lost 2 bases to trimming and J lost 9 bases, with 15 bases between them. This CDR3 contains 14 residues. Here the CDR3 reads CASSFGARYFEQFF. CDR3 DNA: TGTGCCAGCAGCTTTGGGGCTCGGTATTTTGAGCAGTTCTTC.

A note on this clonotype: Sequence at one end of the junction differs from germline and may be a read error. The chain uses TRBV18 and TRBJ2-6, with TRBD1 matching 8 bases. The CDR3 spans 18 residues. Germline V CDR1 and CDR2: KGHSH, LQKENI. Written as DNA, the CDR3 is TGTGCCAGCTCACCACTGGACAGGGCCACTTCTGGTGCCAACGTCCTGACTTTC. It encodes CASSPLDRATSGANVLTF.